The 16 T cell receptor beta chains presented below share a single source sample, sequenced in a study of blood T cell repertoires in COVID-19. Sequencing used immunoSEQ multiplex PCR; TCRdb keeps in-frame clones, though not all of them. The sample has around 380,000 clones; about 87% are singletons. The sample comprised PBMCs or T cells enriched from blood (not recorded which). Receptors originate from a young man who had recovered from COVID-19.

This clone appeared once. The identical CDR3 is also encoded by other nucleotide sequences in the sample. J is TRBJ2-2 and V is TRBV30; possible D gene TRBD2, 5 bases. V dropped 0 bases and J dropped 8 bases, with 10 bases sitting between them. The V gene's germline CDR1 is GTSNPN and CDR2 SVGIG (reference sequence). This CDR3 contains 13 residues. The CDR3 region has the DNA TGTGCCTGGAGTGTTCCGGGATTAGGGGAGCTGTTTTTT. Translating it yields CAWSVPGLGELFF.

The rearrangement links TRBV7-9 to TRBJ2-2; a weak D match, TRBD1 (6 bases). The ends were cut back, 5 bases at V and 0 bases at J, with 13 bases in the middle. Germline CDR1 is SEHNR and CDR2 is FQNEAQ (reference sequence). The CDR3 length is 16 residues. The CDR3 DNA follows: TGTGCCAGCAGCCCACGGACAGCCTCGAACACCGGGGAGCTGTTTTTT. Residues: CASSPRTASNTGELFF.

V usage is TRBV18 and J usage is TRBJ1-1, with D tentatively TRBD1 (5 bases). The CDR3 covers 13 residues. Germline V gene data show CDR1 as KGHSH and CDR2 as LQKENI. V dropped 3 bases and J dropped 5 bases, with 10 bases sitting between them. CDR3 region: CASSPPGLTEAFF. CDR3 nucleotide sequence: TGTGCCAGCTCACCGCCAGGGTTAACTGAAGCTTTCTTT.

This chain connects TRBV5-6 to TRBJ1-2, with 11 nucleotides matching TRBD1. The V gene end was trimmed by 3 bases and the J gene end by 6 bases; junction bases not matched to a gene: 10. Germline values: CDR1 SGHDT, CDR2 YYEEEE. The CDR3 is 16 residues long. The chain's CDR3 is CASSWYGGQGVDGYTF. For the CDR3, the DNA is TGTGCCAGCAGCTGGTACGGGGGACAGGGGGTCGATGGCTACACCTTC.

CDR3 sequence (DNA): TGTGCCAGCAGACCCGGGACAGGGGGTTCCTACGAGCAGTACTTC. This sequence encodes CASRPGTGGSYEQYF. This sequence joins TRBV7-2 and TRBJ2-7, with 11 bases that match TRBD1. J gave up 1 base and V 6 bases, and 5 bases lay outside the gene matches. This CDR3 region has 15 residues. CDR1 and CDR2 from the germline V gene are SGHTA and FQGNSA.

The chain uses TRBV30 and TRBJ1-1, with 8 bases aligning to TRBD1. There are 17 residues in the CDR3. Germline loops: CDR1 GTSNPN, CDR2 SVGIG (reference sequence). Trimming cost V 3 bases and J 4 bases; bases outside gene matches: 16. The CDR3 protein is CAWRRRGLMKIVTEAFF. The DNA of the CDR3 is TGTGCCTGGAGACGCAGGGGGCTTATGAAGATCGTCACTGAAGCTTTCTTT.

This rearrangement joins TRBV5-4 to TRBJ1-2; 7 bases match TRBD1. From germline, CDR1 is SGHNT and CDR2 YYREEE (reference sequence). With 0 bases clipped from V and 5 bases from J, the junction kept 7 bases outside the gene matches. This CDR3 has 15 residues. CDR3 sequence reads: CASSLDRDSTYGYTF. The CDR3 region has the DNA TGTGCCAGCAGCTTGGATCGGGACAGCACTTATGGCTACACCTTC.

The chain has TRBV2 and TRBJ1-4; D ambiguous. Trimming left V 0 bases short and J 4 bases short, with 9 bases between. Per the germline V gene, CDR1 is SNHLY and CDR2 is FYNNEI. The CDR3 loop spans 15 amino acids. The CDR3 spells CASSEAPGFNEKLFF. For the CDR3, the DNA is TGTGCCAGCAGTGAAGCGCCCGGGTTTAATGAAAAACTGTTTTTT.

The CDR3 reads CASSGRRLAQETQYF. CDR3 bases: TGTGCCAGCAGTGGGAGACGACTAGCGCAAGAGACCCAGTACTTC. The chain has TRBV2 and TRBJ2-5, with TRBD2 matching 8 bases. The CDR3 is 15 amino acids. The ends lost 4 bases at V and 2 bases at J; junction bases unmatched: 6. Germline-derived CDR1 and CDR2 are SNHLY and FYNNEI.

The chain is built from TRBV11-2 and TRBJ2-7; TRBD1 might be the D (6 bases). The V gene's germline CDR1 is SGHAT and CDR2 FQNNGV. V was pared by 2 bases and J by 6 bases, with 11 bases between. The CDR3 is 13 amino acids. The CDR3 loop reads CASSLRQGSEQYF. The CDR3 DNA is TGTGCCAGCAGCTTAAGGCAGGGGTCCGAGCAGTACTTC. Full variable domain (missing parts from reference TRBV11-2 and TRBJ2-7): EAGVAQSPRYKIIEKRQSVAFWCNPISGHATLYWYQQILGQGPKLLIQFQNNGVVDDSQLPKDRFSAERLKGVDSTLKIQPAKLEDSAVYLCASSLRQGSEQYFGPGTRLTVT.

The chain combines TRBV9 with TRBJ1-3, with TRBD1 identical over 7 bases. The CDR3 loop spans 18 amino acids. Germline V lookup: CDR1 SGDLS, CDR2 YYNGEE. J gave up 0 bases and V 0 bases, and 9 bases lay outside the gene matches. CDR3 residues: CASSVGPGGTYSGNTIYF. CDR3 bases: TGTGCCAGCAGCGTAGGGCCAGGGGGTACGTACTCTGGAAACACCATATATTTT.

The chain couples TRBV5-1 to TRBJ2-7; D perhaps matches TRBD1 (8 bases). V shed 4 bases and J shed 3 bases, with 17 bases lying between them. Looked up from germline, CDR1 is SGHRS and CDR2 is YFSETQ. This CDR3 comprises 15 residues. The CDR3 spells CASSPGQGGDYEQYF. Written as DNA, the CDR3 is TGCGCCAGCAGCCCTGGACAGGGAGGGGACTACGAGCAGTACTTC.

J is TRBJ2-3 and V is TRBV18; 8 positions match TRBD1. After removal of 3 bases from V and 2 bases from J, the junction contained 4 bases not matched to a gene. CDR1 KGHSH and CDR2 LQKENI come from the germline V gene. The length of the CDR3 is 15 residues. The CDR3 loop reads CASSPRTGSTDTQYF. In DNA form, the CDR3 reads TGTGCCAGCTCACCTCGGACAGGGTCCACAGATACGCAGTATTTT.

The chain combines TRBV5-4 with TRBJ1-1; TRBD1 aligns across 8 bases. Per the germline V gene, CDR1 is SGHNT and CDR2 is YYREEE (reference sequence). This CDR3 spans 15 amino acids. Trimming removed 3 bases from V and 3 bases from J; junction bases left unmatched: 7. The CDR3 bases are TGTGCCAGCAGCTCAGGAGACAGGGGCTACACTGAAGCTTTCTTT. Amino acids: CASSSGDRGYTEAFF. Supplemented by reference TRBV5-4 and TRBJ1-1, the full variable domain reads ETGVTQSPTHLIKTRGQQVTLRCSSQSGHNTVSWYQQALGQGPQFIFQYYREEENGRGNFPPRFSGLQFPNYSSELNVNALELDDSALYLCASSSGDRGYTEAFFGQGTRLTVV.

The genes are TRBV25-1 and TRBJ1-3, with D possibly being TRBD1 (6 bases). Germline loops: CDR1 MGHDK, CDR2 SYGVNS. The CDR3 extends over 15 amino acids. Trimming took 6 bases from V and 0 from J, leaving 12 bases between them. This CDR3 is CASRDQGISGNTIYF. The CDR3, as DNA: TGTGCCAGCAGGGATCAGGGGATCTCTGGAAACACCATATATTTT. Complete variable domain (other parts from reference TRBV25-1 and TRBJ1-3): EADIYQTPRYLVIGTGKKITLECSQTMGHDKMYWYQQDPGMELHLIHYSYGVNSTEKGDLSSESTVSRIRTEHFPLTLESARPSHTSQYLCASRDQGISGNTIYFGEGSWLTVV.

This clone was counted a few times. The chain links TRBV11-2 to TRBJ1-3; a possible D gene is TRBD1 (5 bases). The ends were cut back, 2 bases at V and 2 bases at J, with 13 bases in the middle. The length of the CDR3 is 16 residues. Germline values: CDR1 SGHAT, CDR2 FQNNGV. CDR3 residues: CASSLYAGPPGNTIYF. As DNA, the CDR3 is TGTGCCAGCAGCTTATACGCGGGGCCGCCTGGAAACACCATATATTTT.